The clone carrying this T cell receptor (beta chain) has a handful of counts. Its antigen remains unknown. The sample originates from a study of T cell repertoires in cytomegalovirus infection. This CDR3 is built from 12 residues. CDR1 is ENHRY and CDR2 is SYGVKD in the germline V gene. Trimming pared 1 base from V and 6 bases from J, leaving 3 bases between. Each CDR3 protein gets one entry after TCRdb re-called the reads with MiXCR. The top ten hold approximately 14% of the sample, which has fewer than 850,000 distinct CDR3 sequences, almost 30% seen once. The V and J genes are TRBV10-3 and TRBJ2-2; D is uncertain. The receptor comes from a human donor in good health (CMV status not recorded). Some clones in this sample may be carry-over from other donors' samples. Sequenced here: cultured CD8+ T cells from PBMCs, sampled from culture after CMV antigen stimulation. CDR3 DNA sequence: TGTGCCATCAGTGAGTGGTCCGGGGAGCTGTTTTTT. Protein sequence: CAISEWSGELFF.